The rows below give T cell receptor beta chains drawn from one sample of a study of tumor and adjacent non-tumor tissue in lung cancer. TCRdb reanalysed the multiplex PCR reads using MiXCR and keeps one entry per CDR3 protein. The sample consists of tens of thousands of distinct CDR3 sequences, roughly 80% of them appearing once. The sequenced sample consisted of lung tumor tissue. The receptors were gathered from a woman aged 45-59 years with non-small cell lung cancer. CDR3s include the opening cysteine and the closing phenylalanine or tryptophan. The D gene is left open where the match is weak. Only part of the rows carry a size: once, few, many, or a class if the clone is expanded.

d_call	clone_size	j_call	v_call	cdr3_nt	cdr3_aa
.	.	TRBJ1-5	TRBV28	TGTACCAGCAGTAAACAACAGGGTGGCAATCGGCCCCAACATTTT	CTSSKQQGGNRPQHF
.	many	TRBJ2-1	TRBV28	TGTGCCAGCAGTTCCGGACGCCTCTCCTACAATGAGCAGTTCTTC	CASSSGRLSYNEQFF
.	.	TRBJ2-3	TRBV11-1	TGTGCCAGCAGCTTATGTCCCTCCCCAGCAGATATGCAGTTTTTT	CASSLCPSPADMQFF
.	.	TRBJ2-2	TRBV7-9	TGTGCCAGCAGCTTAGGGAGGTTTCTGAGGGAGAGTTTCACCGACGAGCTGTTTTTT	CASSLGRFLRESFTDELFF
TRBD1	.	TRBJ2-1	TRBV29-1	TGCAGCGTGGGACAGTGGAGCTCCTACAATGAGCGGTACTTC	CSVGQWSSYNERYF
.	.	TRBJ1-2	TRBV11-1	TGTGCCAGTAGCTCGGAGCGGGCCTCTAAGTATGACTACACCTTC	CASSSERASKYDYTF
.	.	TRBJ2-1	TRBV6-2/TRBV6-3	TGTGCCAGCAGTCAGACTCCCAGTGAGCAGTTCTTC	CASSQTPSEQFF
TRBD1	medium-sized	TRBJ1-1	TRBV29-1	TGCAGCGTTAGCAGGGGGCTTCTCGACACTGAAGCTTTCTTT	CSVSRGLLDTEAFF
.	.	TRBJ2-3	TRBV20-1	TGCAGCGCGGCAGGCGGGCTGACATTGGATACGCAGTATTTT	CSAAGGLTLDTQYF
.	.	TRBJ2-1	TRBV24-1	TGTGGCACCTCTAGGGGGAGCTCCTACAATGAGCAGTTATTC	CGTSRGSSYNEQLF
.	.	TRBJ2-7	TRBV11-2	TGTGCCAGCAGCATATCTCCTAGTCCCTCATACGAGCAGTACTTC	CASSISPSPSYEQYF
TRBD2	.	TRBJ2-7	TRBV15	TGTGCCACCAGCATAGGTAGCGGGATTGACGAGCAGTACTTC	CATSIGSGIDEQYF
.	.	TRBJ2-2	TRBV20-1	TGCAGTGTCACCCCGATTGGGATTCCTGGCGTCGGGGAACTGTTTTTT	CSVTPIGIPGVGELFF
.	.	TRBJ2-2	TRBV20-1	TGCAGTGCTAGAACCCACACCGGGGAGCTGTGTTTT	CSARTHTGELCF
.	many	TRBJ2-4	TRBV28	TGTGCCAGCAGGACGGGAGCTGTGGGCAAAAACATTCAGTACTTC	CASRTGAVGKNIQYF
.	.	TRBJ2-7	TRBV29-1	TGCAGCGTTGGGGGACTTGGGTCTTATGAGCAGTACTTC	CSVGGLGSYEQYF
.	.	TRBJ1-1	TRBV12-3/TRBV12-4	TGTGCCGGCAGTTCCCGGAGGGCGGCTGAAGTTTTCTTT	CAGSSRRAAEVFF
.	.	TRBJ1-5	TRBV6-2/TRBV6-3	TGTGCCGGCAGTGACACCGGGCTAGGCAATAAGCCCCAGCATTTT	CAGSDTGLGNKPQHF
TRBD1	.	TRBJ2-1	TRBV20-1	TGCAGTGCTCCCCGGGACAGGGGTGATGAGCGGTACTTC	CSAPRDRGDERYF
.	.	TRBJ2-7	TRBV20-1	TGCAGTGCTAGAGATGCGGTCTATCCCGAGCAGTGTTTC	CSARDAVYPEQCF
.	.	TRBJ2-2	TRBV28	TGTGCCAACAGTGCTGGGAACAAACACACCGGGGAGCTGTTTTTT	CANSAGNKHTGELFF
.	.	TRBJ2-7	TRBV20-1	TGCACTCCTAGAGTAGTGGGTCCCAACTACGAGCAGTACTTC	CTPRVVGPNYEQYF